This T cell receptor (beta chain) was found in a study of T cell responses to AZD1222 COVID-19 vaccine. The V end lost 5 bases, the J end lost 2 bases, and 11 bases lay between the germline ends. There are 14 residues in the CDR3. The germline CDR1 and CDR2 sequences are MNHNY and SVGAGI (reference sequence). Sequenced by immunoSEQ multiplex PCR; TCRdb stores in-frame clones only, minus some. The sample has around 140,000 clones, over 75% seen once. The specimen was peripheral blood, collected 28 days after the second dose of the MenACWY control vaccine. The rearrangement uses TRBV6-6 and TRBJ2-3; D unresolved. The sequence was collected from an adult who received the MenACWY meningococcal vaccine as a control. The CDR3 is CASSRTAFTDTQYF. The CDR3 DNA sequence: TGTGCCAGCAGTAGGACGGCATTCACAGATACGCAGTATTTT.